The 14 T cell receptor beta chains reported below all come from one sample, sequenced in a study of T cells in Graves' hyperthyroidism and ophthalmopathy. Amplification of TCR beta CDR3 regions was performed using RNA transcripts as template. First-round RT-PCR targeting the TCR CDR3 was performed with the HTBI primer set. A single record per CDR3 protein comes from TCRdb applying MiXCR to the multiplex PCR reads. The top ten clones hold roughly 35% of a sample with 250,000 to 400,000 distinct CDR3 sequences, roughly an eighth of them seen once. Sequenced material: blood. The receptors were gathered from a woman aged 40 to 49 with Graves' ophthalmopathy.

This clonotype occurred many times. The J gene is TRBJ1-1, the V gene TRBV2; D may be TRBD1 (6 bases). The V gene lost 6 bases and the J gene lost 0 bases, with 20 bases spanning the gap. Per the germline V gene, CDR1 is SNHLY and CDR2 is FYNNEI. The CDR3 loop spans 17 amino acids. CDR3 sequence (DNA): TGTGCCAGCAGCCGCCCCGGGGGGGCACCAATGAACACTGAAGCTTTCTTT. This sequence encodes CASSRPGGAPMNTEAFF.

Regarding this clonotype: This may be a read error: a much more frequent sequence differs by one nucleotide. This rearrangement joins TRBV7-2 to TRBJ1-2; D gene unclear. This CDR3 comprises 13 residues. Germline assignment: CDR1 SGHTA and CDR2 FQGNSA. Trimming left V 3 bases short and J 8 bases short, with 13 bases between. CDR3 sequence reads: CASSFRQKEGYTF. CDR3 nucleotides: TGTGCCAGCAGCTTCAGGCAAAAGGAGGGCTACACCTTC.

This clonotype was counted a few times. V is TRBV12-3 or TRBV12-4 and J is TRBJ1-1, with D uncertain. Trimming took off 7 bases at V and 2 bases at J, with 11 bases between the two ends. The CDR3 extends over 13 amino acids. The CDR3 region is CASISSGNTEAFF. In DNA form, the CDR3 reads TGTGCCAGCATTAGTTCGGGTAACACTGAAGCTTTCTTT.

In its sample, this clonotype was seen many times. The V and J genes are TRBV7-9 and TRBJ1-6, with a possible D match to TRBD1 (5 bases). Germline V lookup: CDR1 SEHNR, CDR2 FQNEAQ (reference sequence). The CDR3 loop spans 16 amino acids. Trimming left V 5 bases short and J 9 bases short, with 20 bases between. The CDR3 spells CASSVGAVGIGSPLHF. DNA for the CDR3: TGTGCCAGCAGCGTTGGGGCTGTTGGAATCGGTTCACCCCTCCACTTT.

The chain recombines TRBV20-1 with TRBJ1-5, with 9 bases identical to TRBD1. The CDR3 runs to 17 residues. The V gene end was trimmed by 3 bases and the J gene end by 1 base; junction bases not matched to a gene: 10. Germline loops: CDR1 DFQATT, CDR2 SNEGSKA (reference sequence). The CDR3 bases are TGCAGTGCTAGCCAAACTTACAGGGGGCTGAGCAATCAGCCCCAGCATTTT. Its protein product is CSASQTYRGLSNQPQHF.

This chain uses TRBV24-1 with TRBJ2-7; 7 positions agree with TRBD1. This CDR3 contains 17 residues. Trimming at V came to 4 bases and at J to 2 bases, leaving 13 bases not matched to a gene. The V gene's germline CDR1 is KGHDR and CDR2 SFDVKD. CDR3 coding DNA: TGTGCCACCAGTGACCATCGCCGACAGGGAAAAACCTACGAGCAGTACTTC. Amino acids: CATSDHRRQGKTYEQYF.

A few counts support this clonotype. The rearrangement joins TRBV18 to TRBJ2-3, with 11 nucleotides matching TRBD2. The CDR3 length is 17 residues. The V segment lost 1 base and the J segment 0 bases; nucleotides outside the gene matches: 3. The germline V gene has CDR1 KGHSH and CDR2 LQKENI. CDR3 in DNA: TGTGCCAGCTCACCACTAGCGGGAGGGCCCAGCACAGATACGCAGTATTTT. The encoded protein is CASSPLAGGPSTDTQYF.

The CDR3 region has the DNA TGTGCCAGCAGCTTACCAGGCGGGACAGGGGATATAATCGGGGAGCAGTACTTC. This encodes CASSLPGGTGDIIGEQYF. J is TRBJ2-7 and V is TRBV7-9, with 10 bases that match TRBD1. Germline CDR1 SEHNR, CDR2 FQNEAQ (reference sequence). Trimming removed 2 bases from V and 7 bases from J; junction bases left unmatched: 17. CDR3 length equals 18 residues. The full variable domain, rest sourced from reference TRBV7-9 and TRBJ2-7, is DTGVSQNPRHKITKRGQNVTFRCDPISEHNRLYWYRQTLGQGPEFLTYFQNEAQLEKSRLLSDRFSAERPKGSFSTLEIQRTEQGDSAMYLCASSLPGGTGDIIGEQYFGPGTRLTVT.

V usage is TRBV7-9 and J usage is TRBJ1-4; D is possibly TRBD1 (5 bases). Deletions cut 7 bases from V and 3 bases from J, with 15 bases between. Germline values: CDR1 SEHNR, CDR2 FQNEAQ (reference sequence). This CDR3 spans 15 amino acids. This CDR3 is CASTSPGRSNEKLFF. In DNA, the CDR3 is TGTGCCAGCACCAGCCCAGGGAGATCTAATGAAAAACTGTTTTTT. The full variable domain, with the rest looked up from reference TRBV7-9 and TRBJ1-4, is DTGVSQNPRHKITKRGQNVTFRCDPISEHNRLYWYRQTLGQGPEFLTYFQNEAQLEKSRLLSDRFSAERPKGSFSTLEIQRTEQGDSAMYLCASTSPGRSNEKLFFGSGTQLSVL.

This clonotype was picked up many times. The J gene is TRBJ2-5, the V gene TRBV15; D is unresolved. Germline CDR1 is LNHNV and CDR2 is YYDKDF (reference sequence). CDR3 length: 14 residues. Trimming removed 0 bases at V and 2 bases at J, with 7 bases between. This CDR3 reads CATSRDVGQETQYF. The DNA of the CDR3 is TGTGCCACCAGCAGAGACGTAGGGCAAGAGACCCAGTACTTC. Complete variable domain (other parts from reference TRBV15 and TRBJ2-5): DAMVIQNPRYQVTQFGKPVTLSCSQTLNHNVMYWYQQKSSQAPKLLFHYYDKDFNNEADTPDNFQSRRPNTSFCFLDIRSPGLGDTAMYLCATSRDVGQETQYFGPGTRLLVL.

This clonotype was detected many times. The chain links TRBV28 to TRBJ2-7, with 7 bases fitting TRBD2. Trimming at V came to 8 bases and at J to 1 base, leaving 8 bases not matched to a gene. Germline V gene sequence: CDR1 MDHEN, CDR2 SYDVKM. The CDR3 runs to 14 residues. The CDR3 bases are TGTGCCAGCGCTAGCGGATTTGGGTCCTACGAGCAGTACTTC. Translating gives CASASGFGSYEQYF.

This clonotype was recorded many times. The rearrangement uses TRBV6-2 or TRBV6-3 and TRBJ1-1; no clear D gene. V was trimmed by 2 bases and J by 5 bases, leaving 9 bases between them. From germline, CDR1 is MNHEY and CDR2 SVGEGT. CDR3 size: 13 residues. The CDR3 DNA follows: TGTGCCAGCAGTTACGCCACGTGGACTGAAGCTTTCTTT. As protein: CASSYATWTEAFF.

This clonotype was counted at least ten times. This chain joins TRBV6-1 and TRBJ2-1, with D maybe TRBD1 (5 bases). Trimming took off 0 bases at V and 4 bases at J, with 7 bases between the two ends. The CDR3 spans 14 residues. CDR1 MNHNS and CDR2 SASEGT come from the germline V gene. CDR3 sequence: CASSEAAGYNEQFF. The CDR3 bases are TGTGCCAGCAGTGAAGCGGCAGGGTACAATGAGCAGTTCTTC.

This clonotype was picked up many times. The chain combines TRBV27 with TRBJ2-7; TRBD1 matches 7 bases. CDR3 length: 11 amino acids. The trim removed 8 bases at V and 3 bases at J, leaving 1 base unmatched. CDR1 and CDR2 (germline): MNHEY, SMNVEV (reference sequence). The CDR3 region has the DNA TGTGCCAGCCGGGACAGCTACGAGCAGTACTTC. Its protein is CASRDSYEQYF.